Below, 12 T cell receptor beta chains from the same sample are listed, as sequenced in a study of T cells in narcolepsy. The table came from immunoSEQ multiplex PCR; TCRdb's copy has only in-frame clones and leaves some out. The table has approximately 32,000 clones, around 87% seen once. The sample comprised CD45RA- memory CD4+ T cells from PBMCs. These receptors were obtained from a human donor with narcolepsy.

This chain uses TRBV28 with TRBJ2-2; weak D call: TRBD2 (7 bases). The V gene's germline CDR1 is MDHEN and CDR2 SYDVKM. The CDR3 sequence is 13 residues long. The germline V and J ends were trimmed by 10 bases and 2 bases, with 11 bases remaining between them. CDR3: CATGGLNTGELFF. CDR3 sequence (DNA): TGTGCCACCGGGGGGCTTAACACCGGGGAGCTGTTTTTT.

A single count supports this clone. The CDR3 spells CASSFGRSTEAFF. CDR3 DNA sequence: TGTGCCAGCAGTTTCGGTCGGAGCACTGAAGCTTTCTTT. The chain has TRBV6-5 and TRBJ1-1; no reliable D call. The V gene lost 4 bases and the J gene lost 4 bases, with 10 bases spanning the gap. The germline V gene has CDR1 MNHEY and CDR2 SVGAGI. The CDR3 contains 13 residues.

The genes are TRBV30 and TRBJ1-6; D is unclear. Germline assignment: CDR1 GTSNPN and CDR2 SVGIG (reference sequence). The CDR3 sequence is 14 residues long. Trimming took 0 bases from V and 5 from J, leaving 8 bases between them. The CDR3 loop is CAWSVNPDNSPLHF. The CDR3 DNA reads TGTGCCTGGAGTGTAAACCCGGATAATTCACCCCTCCACTTT. Full variable domain (outside the CDR3, taken from reference TRBV30 and TRBJ1-6): SQTIHQWPATLVQPVGSPLSLECTVEGTSNPNLYWYRQAAGRGLQLLFYSVGIGQISSEVPQNLSASRPQDRQFILSSKKLLLSDSGFYLCAWSVNPDNSPLHFGNGTRLTVT.

The chain combines TRBV6-6 with TRBJ1-3; D ambiguous. The CDR3 has 15 residues. CDR1 is MNHNY, CDR2 SVGAGI, per germline (reference sequence). The germline V and J ends were trimmed by 2 bases and 7 bases, with 15 bases remaining between them. The CDR3 DNA sequence: TGTGCCAGCAGTTACCCGGGCGGTGGGGATAACACCATATATTTT. Translating gives CASSYPGGGDNTIYF.

The chain combines TRBV6-1 with TRBJ2-7, with D tentatively TRBD2 (6 bases). The CDR3 is 13 residues long. Germline V lookup: CDR1 MNHNS, CDR2 SASEGT. Trimming removed 0 bases from V and 3 bases from J, with 6 bases in between. CDR3 DNA: TGTGCCAGCAGTGAAGCGGGACTCTACGAGCAGTACTTC. Its translation is CASSEAGLYEQYF.

The CDR3 spells CASSLAGGMVTEAFF. CDR3 nucleotide sequence: TGTGCCAGCAGCTTGGCCGGGGGTATGGTCACTGAAGCTTTCTTT. The V call is TRBV5-4, the J call TRBJ1-1, with D possibly TRBD1 on 5 matching bases. The germline V gene has CDR1 SGHNT and CDR2 YYREEE (reference sequence). V dropped 0 bases and J dropped 4 bases, with 13 bases sitting between them. This CDR3 is built from 15 residues.

The V gene is TRBV11-2, the J gene TRBJ2-7, with no clear D. Germline CDR1 SGHAT, CDR2 FQNNGV. The germline V and J ends were trimmed by 0 bases and 5 bases, with 5 bases remaining between them. The CDR3 consists of 12 residues. The CDR3 sequence: CASSLEANEQYF. CDR3 nucleotide sequence: TGTGCCAGCAGCTTAGAAGCAAACGAGCAGTACTTC.

V usage is TRBV7-7 and J usage is TRBJ1-4, with D tentatively TRBD1 (5 bases). The germline gives CDR1 SSHAT, CDR2 FNYEAQ (reference sequence). The CDR3 spans 17 residues. Trimming pared 1 base from V and 3 bases from J, leaving 15 bases between. CDR3 sequence (DNA): TGTGCCAGCAGCTTAGGCCTGGCCGGGACCCCTAATGAAAAACTGTTTTTT. This encodes CASSLGLAGTPNEKLFF. Based on the CDR3 plus reference TRBV7-7 and TRBJ1-4, the full variable domain is GAGVSQSPRYKVTKRGQDVTLRCDPISSHATLYWYQQALGQGPEFLTYFNYEAQPDKSGLPSDRFSAERPEGSISTLTIQRTEQRDSAMYRCASSLGLAGTPNEKLFFGSGTQLSVL.

The chain employs TRBV5-1 and TRBJ1-1; TRBD1 might be the D (5 bases). Germline CDR1 reads SGHRS; CDR2 reads YFSETQ. Trimming removed 0 bases from V and 4 bases from J, with 13 bases in between. The CDR3 loop spans 15 amino acids. The DNA for the CDR3 is TGCGCCAGCAGCTTGGAGGGACGCGGGGTCACTGAAGCTTTCTTT. Amino acid sequence: CASSLEGRGVTEAFF.

This rearrangement joins TRBV5-1 to TRBJ1-1; D ambiguous. In germline, CDR1 is SGHRS, CDR2 YFSETQ. There are 14 residues in the CDR3. Trimming shortened V by 0 bases and J by 4 bases, and 10 bases separated the two germline ends. The CDR3 bases are TGCGCCAGCAGCTTGGGGAGTAGTGGCACTGAAGCTTTCTTT. It specifies CASSLGSSGTEAFF.

The rearrangement uses TRBV4-3 and TRBJ2-3; maybe TRBD1 (6 bases). The CDR3 is 16 residues long. The germline V and J ends were trimmed by 1 base and 0 bases, with 11 bases remaining between them. CDR1 and CDR2 (germline): LGHNA, YSLEER. The chain's CDR3 is CASSQVRGQSTDTQYF. The CDR3 region has the DNA TGCGCCAGCAGCCAAGTTCGGGGACAAAGCACAGATACGCAGTATTTT.

This chain uses TRBV19 with TRBJ1-6; 8 bases line up with TRBD1. This CDR3 has 13 amino acids. CDR1 and CDR2 (germline): LNHDA, SQIVND (reference sequence). Germline trimming cut 5 bases from V and 7 bases from J; bases unmatched to any gene: 1. CDR3 DNA sequence: TGTGCCAGTAGTCGGACAGGGAATTCACCCCTCCACTTT. Translating gives CASSRTGNSPLHF.